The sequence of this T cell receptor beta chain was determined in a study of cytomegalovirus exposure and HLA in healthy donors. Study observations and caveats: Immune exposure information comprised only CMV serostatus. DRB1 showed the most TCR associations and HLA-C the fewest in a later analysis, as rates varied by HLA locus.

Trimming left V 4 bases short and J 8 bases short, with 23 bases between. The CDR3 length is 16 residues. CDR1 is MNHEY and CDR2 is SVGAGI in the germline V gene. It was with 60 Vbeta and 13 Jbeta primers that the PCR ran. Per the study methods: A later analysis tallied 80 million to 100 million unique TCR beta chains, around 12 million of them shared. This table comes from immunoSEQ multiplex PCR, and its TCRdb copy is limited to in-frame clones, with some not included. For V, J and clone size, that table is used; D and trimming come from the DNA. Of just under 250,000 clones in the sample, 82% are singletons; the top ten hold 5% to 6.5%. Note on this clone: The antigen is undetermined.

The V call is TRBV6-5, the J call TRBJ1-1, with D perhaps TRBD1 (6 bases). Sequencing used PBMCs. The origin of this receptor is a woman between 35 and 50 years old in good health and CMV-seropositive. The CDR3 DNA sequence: TGTGCCAGCAGTTCCCGACAGGAAATGAGGGTAAGCGAAGCTTTCTTT. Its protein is CASSSRQEMRVSEAFF.